The 28 T cell receptor beta chains below all came from one sample that was sequenced in a study of blood T cells in healthy people across ages. Together with a sample-barcoded 5' primer, a J-beta primer mix was included in a second PCR lasting about 7 to 12 cycles. Via MiXCR, TCRdb re-called the 5' RACE reads, giving one row per CDR3 protein. The sample has under 1,000,000 distinct CDR3 sequences, under 40% seen once. Sequencing was done on a sample of blood. The receptors shown here come from a man between 18 and 35 years old in good health.

This clonotype has only a few counts. V gene TRBV20-1 combines with J gene TRBJ1-2, with D uncertain. Germline lookup yields CDR1 DFQATT and CDR2 SNEGSKA (reference sequence). The V end was cut by 0 bases, the J end by 5 bases, with 10 bases between. This CDR3 region has 13 residues. CDR3 loop: CSARDLWNYGYTF. The CDR3 region has the DNA TGCAGTGCTAGAGATCTGTGGAATTATGGCTACACCTTC.

This clonotype was seen many times. This sequence joins TRBV28 and TRBJ1-4; 7 bases are a match to TRBD1. The CDR3 extends over 11 amino acids. Looked up from germline, CDR1 is MDHEN and CDR2 is SYDVKM. V lost 6 bases to trimming and J lost 14 bases; unmatched junction nucleotides: 6. As DNA, the CDR3 is TGTGCCAGCAGAGCCATGACAGGGCTGTTTTTT. Encoded protein: CASRAMTGLFF. Looking up the rest from reference TRBV28 and TRBJ1-4 gives the full variable domain: DVKVTQSSRYLVKRTGEKVFLECVQDMDHENMFWYRQDPGLGLRLIYFSYDVKMKEKGDIPEGYSVSREKKERFSLILESASTNQTSMYLCASRAMTGLFFGSGTQLSVL.

The gene calls are TRBV20-1 and TRBJ2-5, with 12 bases fitting TRBD2. Judging by the DNA end, TRBJ2-7 fits better; the J call may be wrong. This CDR3 has 16 residues. Per germline, CDR1 DFQATT and CDR2 SNEGSKA (reference sequence). CDR3 sequence: CSARGLAGASGHEQYF. DNA of the CDR3: TGCAGTGCTAGAGGACTAGCGGGGGCCTCAGGTCACGAGCAGTACTTC.

This clonotype was observed a few times. The rearrangement joins TRBV24-1 to TRBJ1-2; D is undetermined. The germline CDR1 and CDR2 sequences are KGHDR and SFDVKD. This CDR3 is built from 12 residues. Trimming took 10 bases from V and 4 from J, leaving 12 bases between them. The CDR3 spells CATENRGYGYTF. The CDR3 DNA reads as TGTGCCACTGAGAACCGCGGCTATGGCTACACCTTC.

CDR3 nucleotides: TGTGCCAGCAGTTCTCCGCGACGAGGCAATGAGCAGTTCTTC. Protein sequence: CASSSPRRGNEQFF. The genes are TRBV6-2 or TRBV6-3 and TRBJ2-1, with D hard to call. V was trimmed by 4 bases and J by 6 bases, leaving 13 bases between them. The germline V gene has CDR1 MNHEY and CDR2 SVGEGT. The CDR3 is 14 residues long.

A few counts support this clonotype. This chain connects TRBV2 to TRBJ2-3; 13 bases are shared with TRBD2. Germline CDR1 SNHLY, CDR2 FYNNEI. This CDR3 region has 17 residues. The junction had 11 bases not matched to a gene; V was cut back by 5 bases and J by 6 bases. CDR3 amino acids: CASSQRGLAGRTDTQYF. The CDR3, as DNA: TGTGCCAGCAGTCAGAGGGGACTAGCGGGGAGGACTGATACGCAGTATTTT. Full variable domain (rest looked up from reference TRBV2 and TRBJ2-3): EPEVTQTPSHQVTQMGQEVILRCVPISNHLYFYWYRQILGQKVEFLVSFYNNEISEKSEIFDDQFSVERPDGSNFTLKIRSTKLEDSAMYFCASSQRGLAGRTDTQYFGPGTRLTVL.

As to this clonotype: This clone may be a read error of a much larger clone one base away. CDR3 residues: CPSSPREGGSGEKLFF. DNA of the CDR3: TGTCCCAGCAGCCCGAGGGAAGGTGGATCCGGGGAAAAACTGTTTTTT. The V gene is TRBV5-5, the J gene TRBJ1-4; D remains ambiguous. Per germline, CDR1 SGHKS and CDR2 YYEKEE (reference sequence). This CDR3 has 16 residues.

The V call is TRBV29-1, the J call TRBJ1-1, with D possibly being TRBD1 (5 bases). This CDR3 comprises 15 residues. Germline assignment: CDR1 SQVTM and CDR2 ANQGSEA. The V end was cut by 0 bases, the J end by 3 bases, with 14 bases between. The chain's CDR3 is CSVEEAGQEDTEAFF. CDR3 in DNA: TGCAGCGTTGAAGAGGCAGGGCAGGAGGACACTGAAGCTTTCTTT.

The chain joins TRBV7-2 to TRBJ2-3; 9 nucleotides match TRBD2. There are 17 residues in the CDR3. The V gene end was trimmed by 5 bases and the J gene end by 1 base; junction bases not matched to a gene: 10. CDR1 SGHTA and CDR2 FQGNSA come from the germline V gene. CDR3 amino acids: CASSVSGGAAGTDTQYF. CDR3 nucleotides: TGTGCCAGCAGCGTTAGCGGGGGTGCTGCCGGCACAGATACGCAGTATTTT.

The genes are TRBV20-1 and TRBJ1-1; 7 bases fit TRBD1. The CDR3 has 12 residues. Germline CDR1 is DFQATT and CDR2 is SNEGSKA (reference sequence). The DNA for the CDR3 is TGCAGCCCCGGGACAGAGTACACTGAAGCTTTCTTT. Residues: CSPGTEYTEAFF.

This chain connects TRBV4-2 to TRBJ2-3; TRBD1 aligns across 9 bases. The CDR3 contains 16 residues. Per germline, CDR1 LGHNA and CDR2 YNFKEQ. The V and J ends lost 4 bases and 5 bases, in that order; junction bases with no gene match: 10. The CDR3 bases are TGTGCCAGCAGCCCGACAGGGGGTCCCTTTAGAGATACGCAGTATTTT. Residues: CASSPTGGPFRDTQYF.

This clonotype was counted only a few times. CDR3 bases: TGCGCCAGCAGCATAGGGGGCGCCGGGGATGAAAAACTGTTTTTT. Its protein is CASSIGGAGDEKLFF. The rearrangement uses TRBV5-1 and TRBJ1-4; 7 bases fit TRBD1. This CDR3 region has 15 residues. V lost 4 bases, J lost 6 bases, and 9 bases stayed unmatched. Per germline, CDR1 SGHRS and CDR2 YFSETQ.

This clonotype was observed once. Its ends do not fully match the called genes, so a read error is possible. The chain combines TRBV25-1 with TRBJ2-2, with 10 bases that match TRBD2. The length of the CDR3 is 13 residues. CDR1 is MGHDK and CDR2 is SYGVNS in the germline V gene. The CDR3 nucleotides read TGTGCCAGCAGTGAATATACTAGCGGGGTGCTGTTTTTT. It encodes CASSEYTSGVLFF.

The CDR3 DNA reads TGTGCCAGCAGCCCCCTTGGTCCCACTGAAGCTTTCTTT. This sequence encodes CASSPLGPTEAFF. The chain combines TRBV7-3 with TRBJ1-1, with unresolved D. Trimming stripped 5 bases from V and 4 bases from J, with 11 bases between. Per the germline V gene, CDR1 is SGHTA and CDR2 is FQGTGA. This CDR3 contains 13 residues. The complete variable domain, with remaining parts taken from reference TRBV7-3 and TRBJ1-1, reads GAGVSQTPSNKVTEKGKYVELRCDPISGHTALYWYRQSLGQGPEFLIYFQGTGAADDSGLPNDRFFAVRPEGSVSTLKIQRTERGDSAVYLCASSPLGPTEAFFGQGTRLTVV.

This clonotype showed up many times. The chain combines TRBV7-6 with TRBJ2-7, with D unclear. CDR1 is SGHVS and CDR2 is FNYEAQ in the germline V gene. Trimming removed 2 bases at V and 4 bases at J, with 9 bases between. The CDR3 spans 13 residues. CDR3 in DNA: TGTGCCAGCAGCTTAAAAACCGATTACGAGCAGTACTTC. Its protein product is CASSLKTDYEQYF. Drawing the rest from reference TRBV7-6 and TRBJ2-7, the complete variable domain is GAGVSQSPRYKVTKRGQDVALRCDPISGHVSLYWYRQALGQGPEFLTYFNYEAQQDKSGLPNDRFSAERPEGSISTLTIQRTEQRDSAMYRCASSLKTDYEQYFGPGTRLTVT.

This chain connects TRBV4-1 to TRBJ1-5, with a tentative D call TRBD1 (6 bases). V was trimmed by 3 bases and J by 5 bases, leaving 11 bases between them. The length of the CDR3 is 14 residues. Germline loops: CDR1 MGHRA, CDR2 YSYEKL. CDR3: CASSQEGVDQPQHF. CDR3 sequence (DNA): TGCGCCAGCAGCCAGGAGGGGGTTGATCAGCCCCAGCATTTT.

J is TRBJ2-1 and V is TRBV7-9; D unclear. Germline values: CDR1 SEHNR, CDR2 FQNEAQ (reference sequence). V gave up 5 bases and J gave up 9 bases, with 20 bases separating them. There are 15 residues in the CDR3. In nucleotides, the CDR3 is TGTGCCAGCAGCCAGGATACAACGTCGGCCGGTGAGCAGTTCTTC. Its translation: CASSQDTTSAGEQFF.

This sequence joins TRBV21-1 and TRBJ2-6; TRBD1 is taken as the D call from the table, unchecked against the DNA. TRBV21-1 is marked as a pseudogene. CDR3 length: 18 residues. CDR3 protein: CASTTKGAGYTGANVLTF. The CDR3 bases are TGTGCCAGCACTACCAAGGGTGCAGGGTATACTGGGGCCAACGTCCTGACTTTC.

The gene calls are TRBV2 and TRBJ1-2, with D perhaps TRBD1 (5 bases). This CDR3 has 13 residues. Between the trimmed V and J ends, which lost 0 bases and 6 bases, there was a span of 8 bases. Germline V gene lookup returns CDR1 SNHLY and CDR2 FYNNEI. The CDR3 here is CASSEAGRDGYTF. In DNA form, the CDR3 reads TGTGCCAGCAGTGAAGCCGGCAGGGATGGCTACACCTTC.

Of note for this clonotype: This may stem from a read error, because a much larger clone lies one nucleotide away. The chain has TRBV20-1 and TRBJ2-5; D call uncertain. Germline lookup yields CDR1 DFQATT and CDR2 SNEGSKA (reference sequence). V gave up 6 bases and J gave up 4 bases, with 12 bases separating them. The CDR3 runs to 12 residues. The CDR3 nucleotides read TGCAGTGCCACGGAGATCAGAGAGACCCAGTACTTC. Amino acid sequence: CSATEIRETQYF.

Of note for this clonotype: The junction differs from germline at one of its ends, possibly a read error. The V gene is TRBV5-1, the J gene TRBJ2-1; D might be TRBD1 (6 bases). This CDR3 comprises 18 residues. CDR1 and CDR2 (germline): SGHRS, YFSETQ. The CDR3: CTSSLGQQGAPIYNEQFF. CDR3 nucleotides: TGCACCAGCAGCTTGGGGCAACAGGGTGCACCGATCTACAATGAGCAGTTCTTC. The whole variable domain, filled in from reference TRBV5-1 and TRBJ2-1, reads KAGVTQTPRYLIKTRGQQVTLSCSPISGHRSVSWYQQTPGQGLQFLFEYFSETQRNKGNFPGRFSGRQFSNSRSEMNVSTLELGDSALYLCTSSLGQQGAPIYNEQFFGPGTRLTVL.

This clonotype has more than one count but fewer than ten. The gene calls are TRBV5-1 and TRBJ1-3; D perhaps matches TRBD1 (6 bases). CDR3 length equals 16 residues. V lost 4 bases, J lost 3 bases, and 17 bases lay in between. CDR1 is SGHRS, CDR2 YFSETQ, per germline. CDR3 nucleotide sequence: TGCGCCAGCAGCACCGGAGGGGGTATCGGTGGAAACACCATATATTTT. Translation gives CASSTGGGIGGNTIYF.

V gene TRBV12-3 or TRBV12-4 combines with J gene TRBJ1-3, with a possible D match to TRBD1 (6 bases). The CDR3 runs 12 residues. V dropped 5 bases and J dropped 11 bases, with 13 bases sitting between them. The CDR3 protein is CASSPGQSPIYF. CDR3 DNA: TGTGCCAGCAGTCCAGGACAGAGTCCCATATATTTT.

This clonotype has a count of ten or more. The genes are TRBV9 and TRBJ2-1; 14 bases fit TRBD2. The length of the CDR3 is 16 residues. Unmatched junction bases numbered 9, after V lost 4 bases and J lost 9 bases. The germline V gene has CDR1 SGDLS and CDR2 YYNGEE. The CDR3 is CASSSDGLAGGGEQFF. As DNA, the CDR3 is TGTGCCAGCAGCTCCGACGGACTAGCGGGGGGTGGTGAGCAGTTCTTC.

The chain joins TRBV7-9 to TRBJ2-5; perhaps D is TRBD1 or TRBD2 (5 bases each). The CDR3 length is 15 residues. Germline loops: CDR1 SEHNR, CDR2 FQNEAQ (reference sequence). Trimming removed 0 bases at V and 5 bases at J, with 13 bases between. The CDR3 spells CASSLALRGQETQYF. DNA for the CDR3: TGTGCCAGCAGCTTAGCCTTGAGGGGTCAGGAGACCCAGTACTTC.

This clonotype was seen a few times. V and J are TRBV4-1 and TRBJ2-1; TRBD2 agrees at 15 bases. V was clipped by 1 base and J by 5 bases; unmatched bases: 21. Germline-derived CDR1 and CDR2 are MGHRA and YSYEKL. This CDR3 has 23 residues. CDR3: CASSQGPPGKGLAGGPSHNEQFF. The CDR3 DNA follows: TGCGCCAGCAGCCAAGGGCCTCCAGGAAAGGGACTAGCGGGGGGCCCTTCCCACAATGAGCAGTTCTTC.

This clonotype turned up a few times. The rearrangement uses TRBV25-1 and TRBJ2-5; the D gene could be TRBD1 or TRBD2 (5 bases each). CDR3 length: 13 residues. With 1 base removed from V and 5 bases from J, the gap between germline ends came to 8 bases. Per the germline V gene, CDR1 is MGHDK and CDR2 is SYGVNS. The CDR3 region has the DNA TGTGCCAGCAGTGAATGGGACGAGGAGACCCAGTACTTC. Residues: CASSEWDEETQYF.

As regards this clonotype: This may arise from a read error, as a much more abundant clone is one base away. V and J are TRBV29-1 and TRBJ1-2; maybe TRBD1 (5 bases). V was clipped by 7 bases and J by 8 bases, with 14 bases between them. The CDR3 covers 11 residues. The V gene's germline CDR1 is SQVTM and CDR2 ANQGSEA. The CDR3 loop reads CSGPKRGGYTF. In DNA, the CDR3 is TGCAGCGGCCCAAAGCGGGGGGGCTACACCTTC.